This T cell receptor (beta chain) derives from a study of T cells in Graves' hyperthyroidism and ophthalmopathy. The CDR3 sequence is 15 residues long. After removal of 3 bases from V and 5 bases from J, the junction contained 9 bases not matched to a gene. CDR1 is KGHSH and CDR2 is LQKENI in the germline V gene. Template material for amplifying TCR beta CDR3 regions consisted of RNA transcripts. The study used the HTBI primer set for a first-round RT-PCR of the TCR CDR3. Via MiXCR, TCRdb re-called the multiplex PCR reads, giving one row per CDR3 protein. There are around 600,000 distinct CDR3 sequences in the sample; more than 15% occur only once, and approximately 7.4% lies in the top ten. This clonotype was observed many times.

The rearrangement uses TRBV18 and TRBJ2-7, with 8 bases identical to TRBD2. The TCR was taken from a woman aged 25 to 39 with Graves' hyperthyroidism. Input material: blood. The CDR3 sequence is CASSPAGTSRNEQYF. The CDR3, as DNA: TGTGCCAGCTCACCTGCGGGGACTAGTCGCAACGAGCAGTACTTC.